This paragraph reports one T cell receptor (beta chain). The data are from a study of T cell responses to AZD1222 COVID-19 vaccine. Pooled in the analysis were second doses at about 4 or about 12 weeks. The method was immunoSEQ multiplex PCR; TCRdb's version includes in-frame clones alone and lacks a portion of them. The table includes 86,000 or so clones, around 83% detected once. The sample here was peripheral blood, taken 28 days after the second AZD1222 dose. This receptor was identified in an adult who received the AZD1222 COVID-19 vaccine.

The CDR3 bases are TGTGCCAGCAGCCCCCGCCCCCACCCGGATACGCAGTATTTT. It specifies CASSPRPHPDTQYF. The chain has TRBV9 and TRBJ2-3; D ambiguous. V lost 4 bases and J lost 6, with 15 bases in between. The CDR3 extends over 14 amino acids. The V gene's germline CDR1 is SGDLS and CDR2 YYNGEE. Full variable domain (outside the CDR3, taken from reference TRBV9 and TRBJ2-3): DSGVTQTPKHLITATGQRVTLRCSPRSGDLSVYWYQQSLDQGLQFLIQYYNGEERAKGNILERFSAQQFPDLHSELNLSSLELGDSALYFCASSPRPHPDTQYFGPGTRLTVL.